This T cell receptor (beta chain) originates from a study of T-cell reconstitution after alpha-beta-depleted transplantation in children. Study results and limitations: Where some patients showed high TCRbeta diversity at day 60, it came from recipient T cells and thymic progenitors that had survived.

Germline CDR1 GTSNPN, CDR2 SVGIG (reference sequence). The CDR3 spans 11 residues. V shed 0 bases and J shed 6 bases, with 6 bases lying between them. Preparation of the TCRbeta library used unique molecular identifiers. TCRdb re-called the PCR reads with MiXCR, one entry per CDR3 protein. The sample has 150,000 to 200,000 distinct CDR3 sequences, around 10% seen once. This clonotype has only a few counts. Its antigen is currently unknown. The chain employs TRBV30 and TRBJ2-7; D is unclear. The TCR sequence derives from a boy aged 2 to 9 with acute myeloid leukemia, due to receive a stem cell transplant. Material: PBMCs, obtained before TCRalphabeta/CD19-depleted stem cell transplant. For the CDR3, the DNA is TGTGCCTGGAGTGTATATTCCGAGCAGTACTTC. The encoded protein is CAWSVYSEQYF.